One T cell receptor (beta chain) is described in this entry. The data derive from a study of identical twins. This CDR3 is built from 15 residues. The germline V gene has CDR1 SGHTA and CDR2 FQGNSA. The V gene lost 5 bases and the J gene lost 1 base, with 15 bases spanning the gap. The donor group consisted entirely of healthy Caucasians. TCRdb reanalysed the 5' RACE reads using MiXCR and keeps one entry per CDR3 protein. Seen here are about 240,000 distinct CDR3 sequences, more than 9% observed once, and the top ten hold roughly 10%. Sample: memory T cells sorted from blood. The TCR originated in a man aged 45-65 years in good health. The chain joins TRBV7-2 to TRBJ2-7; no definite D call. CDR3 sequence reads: CASSSDSIPSYEQYF. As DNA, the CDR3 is TGTGCCAGCAGCAGCGACTCGATCCCTTCCTACGAGCAGTACTTC.